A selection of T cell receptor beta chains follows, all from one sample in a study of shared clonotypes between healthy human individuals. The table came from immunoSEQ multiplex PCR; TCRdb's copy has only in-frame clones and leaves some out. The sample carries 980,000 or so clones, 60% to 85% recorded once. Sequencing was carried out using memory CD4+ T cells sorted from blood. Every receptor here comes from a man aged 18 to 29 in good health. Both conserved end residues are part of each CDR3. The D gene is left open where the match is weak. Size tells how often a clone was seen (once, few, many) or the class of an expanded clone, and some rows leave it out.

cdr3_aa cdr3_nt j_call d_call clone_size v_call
CASSSLGSGSTDTQYF TGTGCCAGCAGCTCCCTCGGGAGCGGGAGCACAGATACGCAGTATTTT TRBJ2-3 NA NA TRBV5-6
CASSDGGSYGYTF TGTGCCAGCAGTGATGGGGGTAGCTATGGCTACACCTTC TRBJ1-2 NA NA TRBV2
CASRGRWTEAFF TGTGCCAGCAGGGGGCGTTGGACTGAAGCTTTCTTT TRBJ1-1 NA NA TRBV28
CASSLPGFISGANVLTF TGTGCCAGCAGCTTGCCGGGCTTCATCTCTGGGGCCAACGTCCTGACTTTC TRBJ2-6 NA NA TRBV28
CASSRTSGSSYEQYF TGTGCCAGTAGTAGGACTAGCGGGAGTAGCTACGAGCAGTACTTC TRBJ2-7 TRBD2 NA TRBV19
CATSTAGQREKLFF TGTGCCACCAGCACGGCAGGACAGCGGGAAAAACTGTTTTTT TRBJ1-4 NA NA TRBV15
CASRYLWGPSYQETQYF TGCGCCAGCAGGTATTTGTGGGGGCCCTCGTACCAAGAGACCCAGTACTTC TRBJ2-5 NA NA TRBV5-1
CAWREQGKADTQYF TGTGCCTGGAGGGAACAGGGGAAGGCAGATACGCAGTATTTT TRBJ2-3 TRBD1 NA TRBV30
CASSLGVRGENEQFF TGTGCCAGCAGCTTAGGCGTCAGGGGTGAAAATGAGCAGTTCTTC TRBJ2-1 NA NA TRBV7-2
CASSEQGGRASYEQYF TGCGCCAGCAGCGAACAGGGGGGCAGAGCCTCCTACGAGCAGTACTTC TRBJ2-7 TRBD1 few TRBV5-1
CATSSRESSYEQYF TGTGCCACCAGCAGCCGGGAGAGCTCCTACGAGCAGTACTTC TRBJ2-7 NA NA TRBV15
CASSPTGTGKETQYF TGTGCCAGCAGCCCGACCGGGACAGGGAAGGAGACCCAGTACTTC TRBJ2-5 TRBD1 once TRBV7-3
CASSLRHGTGELFF TGTGCCAGCAGTTTACGTCATGGCACCGGGGAGCTGTTTTTT TRBJ2-2 NA NA TRBV7-2
CASREKPLAGGPQYF TGTGCCAGCAGGGAAAAACCACTAGCGGGAGGGCCGCAATACTTC TRBJ2-4 TRBD2 NA TRBV7-8
CASSPPGLAGYEQYF TGTGCCAGCTCACCCCCTGGTTTAGCGGGGTACGAGCAGTACTTC TRBJ2-7 TRBD2 NA TRBV18
CAISPVGVREKLFF TGTGCCATCAGTCCTGTTGGGGTTAGAGAAAAACTGTTTTTT TRBJ1-4 NA NA TRBV10-3
CASSPLAEIQGTAGYTF TGTGCCAGCTCACCACTGGCAGAGATACAGGGGACTGCCGGCTACACCTTC TRBJ1-2 TRBD1 NA TRBV18